These 29 T cell receptor beta chains were all obtained from the same sample, sequenced in a study of T-cell reconstitution after alpha-beta-depleted transplantation in children. Unique molecular identifiers tagged the TCRbeta library. In TCRdb, the PCR reads were re-called with MiXCR into one record per CDR3 protein. In the table there are hundreds of thousands of distinct CDR3 sequences, roughly 13% of which are singletons. The material sequenced was PBMCs, mostly from graft donor cells, taken 360 days after TCRalphabeta/CD19-depleted stem cell transplant. All receptors derive from a male patient between 10 and 17 years old who had a stem cell transplant for acute myeloid leukemia, so the T cells may come from the graft donor.

The rearrangement joins TRBV20-1 to TRBJ2-7; D is perhaps TRBD1 (7 bases). Trimming shortened V by 5 bases and J by 0 bases, and 20 bases separated the two germline ends. This CDR3 spans 16 amino acids. Per the germline V gene, CDR1 is DFQATT and CDR2 is SNEGSKA (reference sequence). CDR3 nucleotide sequence: TGCAGTGCTCATACTAGCAGGGGGGCACTCTCCTACGAGCAGTACTTC. It specifies CSAHTSRGALSYEQYF.

CDR3 amino acids: CASSYRGAGSYEQYF. DNA for the CDR3: TGTGCCAGCAGCTACAGGGGAGCTGGCTCCTACGAGCAGTACTTC. The chain is built from TRBV28 and TRBJ2-7; TRBD1 matches at 7 bases. This CDR3 region has 15 residues. V trimming: 6 bases; J trimming: 0 bases; junction bases outside the gene matches: 8. Germline V gives CDR1 MDHEN, CDR2 SYDVKM. The full variable domain, its missing parts supplied by reference TRBV28 and TRBJ2-7, is DVKVTQSSRYLVKRTGEKVFLECVQDMDHENMFWYRQDPGLGLRLIYFSYDVKMKEKGDIPEGYSVSREKKERFSLILESASTNQTSMYLCASSYRGAGSYEQYFGPGTRLTVT.

This clonotype was seen a handful of times. J is TRBJ2-3 and V is TRBV4-2; 11 bases map to TRBD2. This CDR3 spans 17 amino acids. V lost 0 bases and J lost 1; bases outside the gene matches: 3. Germline values: CDR1 LGHNA, CDR2 YNFKEQ. CDR3 coding DNA: TGTGCCAGCAGCCAAGAGGGACTAGCGGCGGGCACAGATACGCAGTATTTT. Translated, it gives CASSQEGLAAGTDTQYF.

This clonotype was detected only a few times. V usage is TRBV29-1 and J usage is TRBJ2-7, with D possibly being TRBD1 (6 bases). Trimming took off 7 bases at V and 2 bases at J, with 9 bases between the two ends. The length of the CDR3 is 11 residues. In germline, CDR1 is SQVTM, CDR2 ANQGSEA. This chain's CDR3 is CSGGQPYEQYF. CDR3 sequence (DNA): TGCAGCGGCGGACAGCCCTACGAGCAGTACTTC.

J is TRBJ2-7 and V is TRBV27; 9 bases match TRBD2. V was clipped by 5 bases and J by 2 bases; unmatched bases: 7. CDR1 is MNHEY, CDR2 SMNVEV, per germline (reference sequence). The CDR3 is 15 residues long. CDR3 loop: CASSHSGRPTYEQYF. CDR3 DNA sequence: TGTGCCAGCAGTCATAGCGGGAGACCCACCTACGAGCAGTACTTC.

This clonotype was detected only a few times. The V and J genes are TRBV20-1 and TRBJ2-3, with 14 bases aligning to TRBD2. Germline CDR1 and CDR2: DFQATT and SNEGSKA (reference sequence). The CDR3 spans 16 residues. Trimming took 3 bases from V and 1 from J; bases not matched to a gene: 3. The CDR3 here is CSASKTSGGGTDTQYF. The CDR3 DNA sequence: TGCAGTGCTAGTAAGACTAGCGGGGGGGGCACAGATACGCAGTATTTT.

V is TRBV9 and J is TRBJ2-2; the match to TRBD1 covers 7 bases. With 6 bases clipped from V and 0 bases from J, the junction kept 20 bases outside the gene matches. The CDR3 covers 20 residues. The germline V gene encodes CDR1 SGDLS and CDR2 YYNGEE. CDR3 nucleotide sequence: TGTGCCAGCACCATCCTCCGGGACAGTGTCTACGGCCCGAACACCGGGGAGCTGTTTTTT. This translates into CASTILRDSVYGPNTGELFF.

This sequence joins TRBV20-1 and TRBJ2-1, with 10 bases matching TRBD2. This CDR3 comprises 15 residues. V was pared by 6 bases and J by 6 bases, with 11 bases of the junction left unmatched. The germline CDR1 and CDR2 sequences are DFQATT and SNEGSKA (reference sequence). CDR3 in amino acids: CSAINPSGSPNEQFF. The CDR3 DNA reads TGCAGTGCCATAAACCCTAGCGGGAGCCCCAATGAGCAGTTCTTC.

The chain uses TRBV7-9 and TRBJ2-5, with 10 bases fitting TRBD2. The CDR3 loop spans 17 amino acids. The germline V gene has CDR1 SEHNR and CDR2 FQNEAQ (reference sequence). The V and J ends lost 1 base and 1 base, in that order; junction bases with no gene match: 6. CDR3: CASSLDELAGFQETQYF. CDR3 bases: TGTGCCAGCAGCTTAGACGAACTAGCGGGATTCCAAGAGACCCAGTACTTC.

In its sample, this clonotype was seen many times. The chain is built from TRBV7-3 and TRBJ2-2, with TRBD2 as a possible D gene (6 bases). Between the trimmed V and J ends, which lost 5 bases and 0 bases, there was a span of 10 bases. Germline assignment: CDR1 SGHTA and CDR2 FQGTGA. The CDR3 totals 15 residues. The CDR3 is CASSLTSTNTGELFF. The CDR3 DNA sequence: TGTGCCAGCAGCCTTACTAGCACGAACACCGGGGAGCTGTTTTTT.

The chain combines TRBV5-5 with TRBJ2-1, with 8 nucleotides matching TRBD2. The V segment lost 3 bases and the J segment 3 bases; nucleotides outside the gene matches: 5. This CDR3 is built from 15 residues. Per germline, CDR1 SGHKS and CDR2 YYEKEE (reference sequence). The CDR3: CASSWTSTVYNEQFF. The CDR3 DNA follows: TGTGCCAGCAGCTGGACTAGCACCGTCTACAATGAGCAGTTCTTC.

A word on this clonotype: Given a much more abundant clone one base away, this may be a read error. The rearrangement joins TRBV20-1 to TRBJ2-7; 10 bases fit TRBD1. Germline assignment: CDR1 DFQATT and CDR2 SNEGSKA (reference sequence). This CDR3 comprises 16 residues. The chain's CDR3 is CCATKPGTGDIYEQYF. In nucleotides, the CDR3 is TGCTGTGCTACCAAACCCGGGACAGGGGACATCTACGAGCAGTACTTC.

This clonotype was seen many times. The chain carries TRBV20-1 and TRBJ2-7, with 9 nucleotides matching TRBD2. This CDR3 contains 14 residues. V lost 1 base and J lost 6; bases outside the gene matches: 7. Germline CDR1 DFQATT, CDR2 SNEGSKA (reference sequence). The CDR3 spells CSARVAGGGAEQYF. For the CDR3, the DNA is TGCAGTGCTAGAGTTGCGGGAGGGGGGGCCGAGCAGTACTTC.

Many counts were recorded for this clonotype. The rearrangement uses TRBV28 and TRBJ1-1, with 8 nucleotides matching TRBD1. Unmatched junction bases numbered 12, after V lost 6 bases and J lost 6 bases. The CDR3 is made up of 15 amino acids. Germline CDR1 reads MDHEN; CDR2 reads SYDVKM. CDR3 loop: CASRDSDRAIAEAFF. The DNA of the CDR3 is TGTGCCAGCAGGGATTCGGACAGGGCCATCGCTGAAGCTTTCTTT.

This clonotype was observed a few times. This CDR3 reads CAISMGYPNEKLFF. Here the CDR3 DNA reads TGTGCCATCAGTATGGGATACCCGAATGAAAAACTGTTTTTT. The rearrangement joins TRBV10-3 to TRBJ1-4, with no clear D. The V and J ends lost 5 bases and 5 bases respectively, with 12 bases between them. This CDR3 comprises 14 residues. Germline CDR1 reads ENHRY; CDR2 reads SYGVKD.

The chain uses TRBV18 and TRBJ2-7; D is tentatively TRBD1 or TRBD2 (5 bases each). V was clipped by 8 bases and J by 2 bases, with 22 bases between them. Germline V gives CDR1 KGHSH, CDR2 LQKENI. The CDR3 has 16 residues. This CDR3 reads CASVNERGDATYEQYF. The CDR3 DNA is TGTGCCAGCGTGAACGAGAGGGGCGATGCTACCTACGAGCAGTACTTC.

This clonotype was seen a handful of times. Here the CDR3 reads CASSDPPIHEQYF. The CDR3 nucleotides are TGTGCCAGCAGTGACCCCCCCATCCACGAGCAGTACTTC. The V gene is TRBV27, the J gene TRBJ2-7; no clear D. Trimming stripped 5 bases from V and 5 bases from J, with 13 bases between. The CDR3 extends over 13 amino acids. Germline CDR1 reads MNHEY; CDR2 reads SMNVEV (reference sequence).

This clonotype has ten or more counts. In DNA form, the CDR3 reads TGTGCCAGCAGCTTGGGGGTAGTCCCCTACAATGAGCAGTTCTTC. Its protein product is CASSLGVVPYNEQFF. The genes are TRBV7-9 and TRBJ2-1; D assignment may be TRBD1 or TRBD2 (5 bases each). V was shortened by 3 bases and J by 2 bases, with 11 bases between the two germline ends. From germline, CDR1 is SEHNR and CDR2 FQNEAQ (reference sequence). This CDR3 has 15 residues.

This clonotype was found many times. The chain carries TRBV10-3 and TRBJ2-5; TRBD2 is a possible D gene (6 bases). CDR1 ENHRY and CDR2 SYGVKD come from the germline V gene. The CDR3 runs 15 residues. V was cut by 7 bases and J by 1 base, with 16 bases left in between. The CDR3: CAINRRDLLQETQYF. The CDR3 nucleotides read TGTGCCATCAATAGACGGGACTTACTCCAAGAGACCCAGTACTTC.

This clonotype was picked up a small number of times. V and J are TRBV19 and TRBJ2-1; D possibly corresponds to TRBD1 (6 bases). CDR3 length equals 17 residues. Germline V CDR1 and CDR2: LNHDA, SQIVND (reference sequence). V gave up 6 bases and J gave up 0 bases, with 18 bases separating them. CDR3 coding DNA: TGTGCCAGTAGCGAATTCCCTACAGGGAGCTCCTACAATGAGCAGTTCTTC. Translation gives CASSEFPTGSSYNEQFF.

This clonotype was detected only a few times. The chain is built from TRBV29-1 and TRBJ2-1, with TRBD1 identical over 7 bases. This CDR3 contains 14 residues. Germline trimming cut 3 bases from V and 0 bases from J; bases unmatched to any gene: 2. Germline CDR1 SQVTM, CDR2 ANQGSEA. Written as DNA, the CDR3 is TGCAGCGTTGAGACAGGGTTCTCCTACAATGAGCAGTTCTTC. Protein sequence: CSVETGFSYNEQFF.

The table lists this clonotype with a few counts. The V call is TRBV29-1, the J call TRBJ1-1, with 8 nucleotides matching TRBD1. The germline gives CDR1 SQVTM, CDR2 ANQGSEA. V lost 5 bases to trimming and J lost 5 bases; unmatched junction nucleotides: 10. This CDR3 has 14 residues. CDR3 bases: TGCAGCGTTTTACCACCCAGGGGGCTTACTGAAGCTTTCTTT. This encodes CSVLPPRGLTEAFF. The variable domain in full, with the rest retrieved from reference TRBV29-1 and TRBJ1-1, is SAVISQKPSRDICQRGTSLTIQCQVDSQVTMMFWYRQQPGQSLTLIATANQGSEATYESGFVIDKFPISRPNLTFSTLTVSNMSPEDSSIYLCSVLPPRGLTEAFFGQGTRLTVV.

The chain combines TRBV28 with TRBJ2-2; a possible D gene is TRBD1 (5 bases). This CDR3 has 11 amino acids. Between the trimmed V and J ends, which lost 10 bases and 6 bases, there was a span of 9 bases. From germline, CDR1 is MDHEN and CDR2 SYDVKM. This CDR3 is CATWGPGELFF. CDR3 nucleotides: TGTGCCACCTGGGGCCCCGGGGAGCTGTTTTTT.

V is TRBV20-1 and J is TRBJ2-7; a weak D match, TRBD1 (8 bases). This CDR3 contains 15 residues. Trimming shortened V by 0 bases and J by 2 bases, and 14 bases separated the two germline ends. Germline V gives CDR1 DFQATT, CDR2 SNEGSKA (reference sequence). The CDR3 sequence is CSARDRTGRAYEQYF. The DNA for the CDR3 is TGCAGTGCTAGAGATCGGACAGGGAGGGCCTACGAGCAGTACTTC.

Note on this clonotype: At one boundary the junction diverges from the germline segment, which might be a read error. The V gene is TRBV20-1, the J gene TRBJ2-1; 7 nucleotides line up with TRBD2. CDR3 length equals 17 residues. Germline V CDR1 and CDR2: DFQATT, SNEGSKA (reference sequence). CDR3: CCARVREGGPGYNEQFF. CDR3 DNA: TGCTGTGCTAGAGTGAGGGAGGGAGGGCCGGGTTACAATGAGCAGTTCTTC.

This clonotype was counted ten times or more. The chain carries TRBV28 and TRBJ1-1; D may be TRBD1 (6 bases). The length of the CDR3 is 15 residues. The ends were cut back, 1 base at V and 1 base at J, with 10 bases in the middle. Germline-derived CDR1 and CDR2 are MDHEN and SYDVKM. In DNA, the CDR3 is TGTGCCAGCAGTTTATTCCCCAGGGGGAACACTGAAGCTTTCTTT. Residues: CASSLFPRGNTEAFF.

This clonotype was seen more than once but under ten times. V is TRBV7-2 and J is TRBJ2-3, with 10 bases fitting TRBD2. From germline, CDR1 is SGHTA and CDR2 FQGNSA. This CDR3 is built from 15 residues. V was clipped by 7 bases and J by 3 bases; unmatched bases: 7. The CDR3 protein is CASTPSGSRTDTQYF. The CDR3 coding sequence is TGTGCCAGCACCCCTAGCGGGAGTCGAACAGATACGCAGTATTTT.

The rearrangement joins TRBV9 to TRBJ2-7; weak D call: TRBD1 (6 bases). Trimming left V 1 base short and J 3 bases short, with 11 bases between. The CDR3 extends over 14 amino acids. Germline assignment: CDR1 SGDLS and CDR2 YYNGEE. CDR3: CASSVRQDHYEQYF. The DNA for the CDR3 is TGTGCCAGCAGCGTAAGACAGGACCACTACGAGCAGTACTTC.

V and J are TRBV20-1 and TRBJ2-3; D is unresolved. Germline CDR1 is DFQATT and CDR2 is SNEGSKA (reference sequence). This CDR3 is 11 amino acids long. Trimming took 7 bases from V and 3 from J, leaving 8 bases between them. The CDR3 loop is CSGRLTDTQYF. CDR3 bases: TGCAGTGGACGACTGACAGATACGCAGTATTTT.